These 32 T cell receptor beta chains share one sample of origin, sequenced in a study of tumor-infiltrating lymphocytes in primary liver carcinoma. Starting material of 450 to 550 ng total RNA yielded TCR beta cDNA via a constant-region primer. ARM-PCR, slightly modified, supplied the TCR beta libraries through three nested multiplex PCR rounds. Forward primers for TRBV1-TRBV30 and a C-beta reverse primer served the first two PCR rounds, at approximately 10 cycles each. TCRdb recomputed calls from the multiplex PCR reads with MiXCR, one row per CDR3 protein. The sample has approximately 330,000 distinct CDR3 sequences; roughly 61% are singletons. They got blood RNA out of unsorted whole blood and also pulled out germline DNA. Material for sequencing was peripheral blood. The receptors stem from a man aged 35 to 55 with primary liver carcinoma and hepatitis B virus infection.

The chain joins TRBV11-1 to TRBJ2-5; 7 bases line up with TRBD1. The germline CDR1 and CDR2 sequences are SGHAT and FQDESV (reference sequence). The V gene end was trimmed by 3 bases and the J gene end by 3 bases; junction bases not matched to a gene: 10. The CDR3 length is 16 residues. CDR3 sequence reads: CASSFGKGAVEETQYF. In DNA, the CDR3 is TGTGCCAGCAGCTTCGGAAAGGGGGCTGTTGAAGAGACCCAGTACTTC.

Comment on this clonotype: The CDR3 does not end in the conserved phenylalanine or tryptophan, so this is likely a read error. The chain uses TRBV6-2 or TRBV6-3 and TRBJ2-7; D unclear. Trimming pared 4 bases from V and 2 bases from J, leaving 9 bases between. The CDR3 consists of 13 residues. Germline-derived CDR1 and CDR2 are MNHEY and SVGEGT. CDR3 region: CASSWSGTYEQYL. The CDR3 DNA reads TGTGCCAGCAGTTGGTCGGGCACCTACGAGCAGTACCTC.

A word on this clonotype: An end of the junction differs from the germline gene, which may be a read error. The V gene is TRBV4-2, the J gene TRBJ2-1; 8 positions agree with TRBD2. The germline V gene has CDR1 LGHNA and CDR2 YNFKEQ. The length of the CDR3 is 18 residues. The CDR3 loop is CTSSQALTELAEYNEQFF. The CDR3 DNA is TGTACCAGCAGCCAAGCTTTGACAGAACTAGCGGAGTACAATGAGCAGTTCTTC.

The table lists this clonotype with many counts. The J gene is TRBJ2-1, the V gene TRBV12-3 or TRBV12-4; tentatively, D is TRBD1 (8 bases). Trimming removed 7 bases from V and 7 bases from J, with 17 bases in between. The CDR3 has 14 residues. CDR3 residues: CASKTGQGGNEQFF. For the CDR3, the DNA is TGTGCCAGCAAGACCGGACAGGGAGGGAATGAGCAGTTCTTC.

Turning to this clonotype: This may be a read error, as it is one base from a much larger clone. The chain uses TRBV10-2 and TRBJ1-5, with 8 bases matching TRBD1. This CDR3 contains 15 residues. Germline V gene sequence: CDR1 WSHSY, CDR2 SAAADI. The junction had 5 bases not matched to a gene; V was cut back by 1 base and J by 6 bases. CDR3 loop: CASSELDTGGQPQHF. CDR3 in DNA: TGCGCCAGCAGTGAGTTGGATACAGGGGGTCAGCCCCAGCATTTT.

The chain uses TRBV14 and TRBJ2-3, with 8 bases lining up with TRBD1. Germline loops: CDR1 SGHDN, CDR2 FVKESK. The CDR3 is made up of 15 amino acids. The ends lost 5 bases at V and 3 bases at J; junction bases unmatched: 7. DNA for the CDR3: TGTGCCAGCAGCGAACAGGGGGAGTGGACAGATACGCAGTATTTT. Amino acids: CASSEQGEWTDTQYF.

The V call is TRBV11-2, the J call TRBJ1-1; D not resolved. The V end lost 7 bases, the J end lost 1 base, and 13 bases lay between the germline ends. CDR3 length: 14 amino acids. Germline CDR1 reads SGHAT; CDR2 reads FQNNGV. The CDR3 DNA reads TGTGCCAGCATCATAGCTGACAAGAACACTGAAGCTTTCTTT. Protein: CASIIADKNTEAFF.

A few counts support this clonotype. The chain has TRBV28 and TRBJ1-1; D is unresolved. Germline V gene lookup returns CDR1 MDHEN and CDR2 SYDVKM. The CDR3 spans 12 residues. The ends were cut back, 3 bases at V and 7 bases at J, with 9 bases in the middle. The CDR3, as DNA: TGTGCCAGCAGTTTCACCAAAGTTGAAGCTTTCTTT. Amino acid sequence: CASSFTKVEAFF. Drawing the rest from reference TRBV28 and TRBJ1-1, the complete variable domain is DVKVTQSSRYLVKRTGEKVFLECVQDMDHENMFWYRQDPGLGLRLIYFSYDVKMKEKGDIPEGYSVSREKKERFSLILESASTNQTSMYLCASSFTKVEAFFGQGTRLTVV.

With regard to this clonotype: A junction boundary mismatches the germline segment, possibly from a read error. The rearrangement joins TRBV11-1 to TRBJ2-3, with a possible D match to TRBD2 (5 bases). The germline CDR1 and CDR2 sequences are SGHAT and FQDESV (reference sequence). The CDR3 is 16 amino acids. The CDR3: CASSQNRLTSTDMQYF. Here the CDR3 DNA reads TGTGCCAGCAGCCAAAACCGACTAACCAGTACAGATATGCAGTATTTT. The full variable domain, with the rest looked up from reference TRBV11-1 and TRBJ2-3, is EAEVAQSPRYKITEKSQAVAFWCDPISGHATLYWYRQILGQGPELLVQFQDESVVDDSQLPKDRFSAERLKGVDSTLKIQPAELGDSAMYLCASSQNRLTSTDMQYFGPGTRLTVL.

The chain employs TRBV28 and TRBJ2-3; TRBD1 matches at 11 bases. Germline assignment: CDR1 MDHEN and CDR2 SYDVKM. This CDR3 has 16 amino acids. V trimming: 2 bases; J trimming: 1 base; junction bases outside the gene matches: 2. The CDR3, as DNA: TGTGCCAGCAGTTTAGGGACAGGGGGAGGCACAGATACGCAGTATTTT. The encoded protein is CASSLGTGGGTDTQYF.

About this clonotype itself: Germline is not matched at one junction end, which may reflect a read error. This chain joins TRBV11-1 and TRBJ2-7; D is undetermined. Germline CDR1 reads SGHAT; CDR2 reads FQDESV (reference sequence). The CDR3 is made up of 14 amino acids. The CDR3: CASNTRASSYEQYF. DNA for the CDR3: TGTGCCAGCAACACAAGGGCCTCCTCCTACGAGCAATACTTC.

The table lists this clonotype with a few counts. The chain is built from TRBV7-9 and TRBJ2-2; D perhaps matches TRBD1 (5 bases). Trimming stripped 5 bases from V and 7 bases from J, with 11 bases between. Germline V gene lookup returns CDR1 SEHNR and CDR2 FQNEAQ (reference sequence). The CDR3 runs 13 residues. CDR3 region: CASSVRVHGELFF. CDR3 nucleotide sequence: TGTGCCAGCAGCGTCAGGGTTCACGGGGAGCTGTTTTTT.

The chain carries TRBV4-1 and TRBJ2-7, with 9 bases lining up with TRBD1. There are 16 residues in the CDR3. Unmatched junction bases numbered 15, after V lost 6 bases and J lost 6 bases. The germline V gene encodes CDR1 MGHRA and CDR2 YSYEKL. CDR3 protein: CASRLTEDRGLCEQYF. The CDR3 coding sequence is TGCGCCAGCAGGTTAACAGAGGACAGGGGACTCTGCGAGCAGTACTTC.

This clonotype was observed once. At one of its ends the junction is not consistent with the germline gene, which may arise from a read error. The genes are TRBV6-5 and TRBJ2-3, with 10 bases matching TRBD1. The germline V gene encodes CDR1 MNHEY and CDR2 SVGAGI. The CDR3 has 12 amino acids. CDR3 in DNA: TGTACCAGCAGTCGGGGACAGGGGCCGCAGTATTTT. Amino acid sequence: CTSSRGQGPQYF.

In this sample, this clonotype turned up once. A much larger clone differs from this one at a single base, so this may be a read error. The chain joins TRBV6-6 to TRBJ1-6, with D tentatively TRBD1 (6 bases). The CDR3 sequence is 14 residues long. Germline CDR1 MNHNY, CDR2 SVGAGI (reference sequence). The V end lost 3 bases, the J end lost 6 bases, and 9 bases lay between the germline ends. Here the CDR3 DNA reads TGTGCCAGCAGTTATGACAGGAGTAATTCACCCCTCCACTTT. This gives the protein CASSYDRSNSPLHF.

The sample holds many counts of this clonotype. The chain carries TRBV29-1 and TRBJ2-7; 11 bases line up with TRBD1. Germline V CDR1 and CDR2: SQVTM, ANQGSEA. The ends lost 4 bases at V and 4 bases at J; junction bases unmatched: 6. CDR3 length: 14 residues. The CDR3 nucleotides are TGCAGCGTTGTGGGACAGGGGGTCTCGTACGAGCAGTACTTC. Protein sequence: CSVVGQGVSYEQYF.

This clonotype showed up many times. The chain has TRBV12-3 or TRBV12-4 and TRBJ2-3; D is perhaps TRBD1 (6 bases). The CDR3 has 15 residues. V lost 6 bases and J lost 0, with 13 bases in between. CDR3 region: CASSFGQTSTDTQYF. CDR3 coding DNA: TGTGCCAGCAGCTTCGGACAGACTAGCACAGATACGCAGTATTTT.

In its sample, this clonotype was seen many times. The J gene is TRBJ1-1, the V gene TRBV11-2, with D unresolved. Trimming removed 4 bases at V and 3 bases at J, with 3 bases between. This CDR3 contains 11 residues. From germline, CDR1 is SGHAT and CDR2 FQNNGV. CDR3 nucleotides: TGTGCCAGCAGCTCGGACACTGAAGCTTTCTTT. Amino acid sequence: CASSSDTEAFF.

The chain carries TRBV28 and TRBJ2-7; no clear D gene. The ends were cut back, 5 bases at V and 7 bases at J, with 12 bases in the middle. This CDR3 is built from 12 residues. CDR1 is MDHEN and CDR2 is SYDVKM in the germline V gene. The CDR3 DNA reads TGTGCCAGCAGTCTCGATCCTTGGGAGCAGTACTTC. Amino acid sequence: CASSLDPWEQYF. Drawing the rest from reference TRBV28 and TRBJ2-7, the complete variable domain is DVKVTQSSRYLVKRTGEKVFLECVQDMDHENMFWYRQDPGLGLRLIYFSYDVKMKEKGDIPEGYSVSREKKERFSLILESASTNQTSMYLCASSLDPWEQYFGPGTRLTVT.

With respect to this clonotype: An end of the junction does not agree with germline; a read error may underlie this. The rearrangement joins TRBV28 to TRBJ1-2; D is ambiguous. The CDR3 spans 14 residues. Germline CDR1 is MDHEN and CDR2 is SYDVKM. CDR3 sequence (DNA): TGTGCCAGCAGTCCCGCGGGCCTGATCTATGTCTACACCTTC. Protein: CASSPAGLIYVYTF.

This clonotype was counted a few times. The chain employs TRBV5-1 and TRBJ2-5; TRBD1 matches 8 bases. This CDR3 spans 15 amino acids. The germline CDR1 and CDR2 sequences are SGHRS and YFSETQ. The trim removed 6 bases at V and 0 bases at J, leaving 7 bases unmatched. Written as DNA, the CDR3 is TGCGCCAGCACCCTGACAGGGGCGTACCAAGAGACCCAGTACTTC. Translation gives CASTLTGAYQETQYF.

As regards this clonotype: The CDR3 end shows no conserved phenylalanine or tryptophan, and so a read error is likely. This sequence joins TRBV13 and TRBJ1-1; 9 positions agree with TRBD1. Germline V gives CDR1 PRHDT, CDR2 FYEKMQ (reference sequence). V shed 6 bases and J 4 bases; nucleotides not matched to a gene: 9. The CDR3 spans 15 residues. CDR3 nucleotides: TGTGCCAGCAGTTACGGGACAGGGACGAGCACTGAAGCTTTCTTA. Its protein product is CASSYGTGTSTEAFL.

The chain has TRBV10-1 and TRBJ2-2; 7 bases fit TRBD2. The CDR3 has 12 amino acids. Germline lookup yields CDR1 WNHNN and CDR2 SYGVQD (reference sequence). V lost 6 bases, J lost 5 bases, and 0 bases stayed unmatched. The CDR3 loop reads CASSGGTGELFF. The CDR3 DNA follows: TGCGCCAGCAGCGGGGGGACCGGGGAGCTGTTTTTT.

Concerning this clonotype: A junction boundary mismatches the germline segment, possibly from a read error. This chain joins TRBV11-1 and TRBJ2-7, with D perhaps TRBD2 (5 bases). CDR3 length equals 13 residues. Germline CDR1 and CDR2: SGHAT and FQDESV (reference sequence). For the CDR3, the DNA is TGTGCCAGCAGCTTGGAGGAAGGATACGAGCAGTGCTTC. Amino acid sequence: CASSLEEGYEQCF.

J is TRBJ2-4 and V is TRBV11-2; 7 bases align to TRBD2. Trimming at V came to 7 bases and at J to 0 bases, leaving 15 bases not matched to a gene. CDR1 and CDR2 from the germline V gene are SGHAT and FQNNGV. The CDR3 totals 18 residues. The DNA of the CDR3 is TGTGCCAGCAACATAGAGGTTCGGGGGGATGAAGCCAAAAACATTCAGTACTTC. This encodes CASNIEVRGDEAKNIQYF.

The chain employs TRBV11-2 and TRBJ2-1; 10 bases are shared with TRBD2. This CDR3 is 17 amino acids long. CDR1 SGHAT and CDR2 FQNNGV come from the germline V gene. The CDR3 protein is CASCLNSPGLALWEQFF. In DNA form, the CDR3 reads TGTGCAAGCTGCTTAAATTCTCCGGGACTAGCGCTATGGGAGCAGTTCTTC.

In the case of this clonotype: A read error may be the cause here, since a much bigger clone is one base away. The chain carries TRBV28 and TRBJ2-7; the D gene is possibly TRBD1 (8 bases). The CDR3 loop spans 13 amino acids. Germline lookup yields CDR1 MDHEN and CDR2 SYDVKM. CDR3 amino acids: CASQGAGAYKQYF. Here the CDR3 DNA reads TGTGCCAGCCAGGGGGCGGGGGCCTACAAGCAGTACTTC.

As for this clonotype: The missing conserved phenylalanine or tryptophan at the end of this CDR3 makes a read error likely. V is TRBV5-6 and J is TRBJ2-7, with 8 bases identical to TRBD2. Per germline, CDR1 SGHDT and CDR2 YYEEEE. This CDR3 spans 13 amino acids. The CDR3 protein is CAISLGTSYEQYS. For the CDR3, the DNA is TGTGCCATCAGCTTGGGGACTAGCTACGAGCAGTACTCC.

This clonotype was detected once. The junction departs from germline at one end; a sequencing error may be responsible. The CDR3 coding sequence is TGTGCCGGCAGCTTAGAAGGGGTTGGCAATCAGCGCCAGCATTTT. Encoded protein: CAGSLEGVGNQRQHF. V usage is TRBV11-2 and J usage is TRBJ1-5, with a tentative D call TRBD1 (5 bases). CDR1 is SGHAT and CDR2 is FQNNGV in the germline V gene. The CDR3 has 15 residues.

As regards this clonotype: A much larger clone lies a single base off, so this may be a read error. This chain links TRBV6-5 with TRBJ2-1; D is possibly TRBD1 or TRBD2 (5 bases each). This CDR3 has 15 residues. Germline values: CDR1 MNHEY, CDR2 SVGAGI. Here the CDR3 reads CASSVTRGPYDEQFF. In nucleotides, the CDR3 is TGTGCCAGCAGCGTCACGAGGGGCCCCTACGATGAGCAGTTCTTC.

With regard to this clonotype: A single base separates this from a much larger clone, so it may be a read error. The chain carries TRBV6-5 and TRBJ2-1; D call uncertain. Germline V CDR1 and CDR2: MNHEY, SVGAGI. The length of the CDR3 is 14 residues. CDR3 residues: CASSRHGPYNEQSF. The CDR3 DNA sequence: TGTGCCAGCAGTAGACACGGTCCCTACAATGAGCAGTCCTTC.

The count of this clonotype is one. The chain is built from TRBV11-2 and TRBJ2-1, with D perhaps TRBD2 (6 bases). Germline V CDR1 and CDR2: SGHAT, FQNNGV. The CDR3 has 16 amino acids. Between the trimmed V and J ends, which lost 4 bases and 13 bases, there was a span of 26 bases. For the CDR3, the DNA is TGTGCCAGCAGCTCGATCTGGACTATCACTAACAGTGAACAGTTCTTC. This sequence encodes CASSSIWTITNSEQFF.